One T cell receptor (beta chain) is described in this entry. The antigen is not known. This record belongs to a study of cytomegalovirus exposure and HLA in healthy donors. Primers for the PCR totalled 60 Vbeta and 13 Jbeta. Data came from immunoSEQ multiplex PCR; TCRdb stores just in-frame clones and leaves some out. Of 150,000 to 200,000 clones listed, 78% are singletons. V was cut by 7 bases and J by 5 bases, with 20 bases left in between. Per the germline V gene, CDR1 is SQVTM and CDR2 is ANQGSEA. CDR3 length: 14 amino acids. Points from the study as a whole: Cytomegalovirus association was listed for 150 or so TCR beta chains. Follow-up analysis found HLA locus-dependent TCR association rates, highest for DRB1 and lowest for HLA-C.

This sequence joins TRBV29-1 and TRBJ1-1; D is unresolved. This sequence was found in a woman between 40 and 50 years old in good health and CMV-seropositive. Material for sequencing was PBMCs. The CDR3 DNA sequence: TGCAGCGGGACTCCTACCCGACCGGGGACTGAAGCTTTCTTT. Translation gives CSGTPTRPGTEAFF.